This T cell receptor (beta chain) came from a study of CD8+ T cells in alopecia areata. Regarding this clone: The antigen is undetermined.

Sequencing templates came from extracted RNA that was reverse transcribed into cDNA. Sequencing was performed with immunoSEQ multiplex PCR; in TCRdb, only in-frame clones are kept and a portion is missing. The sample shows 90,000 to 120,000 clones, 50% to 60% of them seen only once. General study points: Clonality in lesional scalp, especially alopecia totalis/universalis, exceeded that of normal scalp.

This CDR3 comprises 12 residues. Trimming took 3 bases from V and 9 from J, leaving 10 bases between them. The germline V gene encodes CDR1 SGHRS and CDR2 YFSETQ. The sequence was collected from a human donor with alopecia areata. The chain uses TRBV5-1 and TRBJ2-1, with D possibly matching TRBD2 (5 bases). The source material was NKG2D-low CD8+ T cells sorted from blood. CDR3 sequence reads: CASSSLGGEQFF. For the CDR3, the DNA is TGCGCCAGCAGCTCGCTTGGAGGTGAGCAGTTCTTC.